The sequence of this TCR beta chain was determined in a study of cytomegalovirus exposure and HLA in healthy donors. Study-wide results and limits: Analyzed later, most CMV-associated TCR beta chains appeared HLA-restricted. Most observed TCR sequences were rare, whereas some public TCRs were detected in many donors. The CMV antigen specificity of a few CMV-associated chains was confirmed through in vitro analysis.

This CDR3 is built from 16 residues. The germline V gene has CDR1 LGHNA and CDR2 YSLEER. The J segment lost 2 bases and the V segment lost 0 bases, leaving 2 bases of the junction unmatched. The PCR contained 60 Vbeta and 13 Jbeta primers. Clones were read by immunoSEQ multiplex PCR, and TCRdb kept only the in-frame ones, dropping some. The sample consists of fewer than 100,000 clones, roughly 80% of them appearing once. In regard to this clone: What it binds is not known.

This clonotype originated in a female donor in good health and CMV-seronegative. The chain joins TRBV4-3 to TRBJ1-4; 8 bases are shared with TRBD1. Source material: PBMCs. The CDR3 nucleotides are TGCGCCAGCAGCCAAGAGACAGGGGTTACTAATGAAAAACTGTTTTTT. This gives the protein CASSQETGVTNEKLFF.